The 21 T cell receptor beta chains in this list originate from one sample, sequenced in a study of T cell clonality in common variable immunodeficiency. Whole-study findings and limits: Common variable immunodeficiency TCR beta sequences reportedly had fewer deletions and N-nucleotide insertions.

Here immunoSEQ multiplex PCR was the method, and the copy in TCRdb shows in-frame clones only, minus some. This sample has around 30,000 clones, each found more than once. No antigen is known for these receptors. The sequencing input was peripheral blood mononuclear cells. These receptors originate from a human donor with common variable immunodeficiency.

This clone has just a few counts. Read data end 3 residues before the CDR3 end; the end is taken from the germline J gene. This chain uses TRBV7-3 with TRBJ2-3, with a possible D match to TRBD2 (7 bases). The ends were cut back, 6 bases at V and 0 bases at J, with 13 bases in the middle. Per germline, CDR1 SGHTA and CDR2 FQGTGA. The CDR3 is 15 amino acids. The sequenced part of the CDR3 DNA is TGTGCCAGCAGTTGGGGGGGGGCTAGCACAGATACG. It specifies CASSWGGASTDT. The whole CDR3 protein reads CASSWGGASTDTQYF. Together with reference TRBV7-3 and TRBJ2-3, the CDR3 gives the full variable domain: GAGVSQTPSNKVTEKGKYVELRCDPISGHTALYWYRQSLGQGPEFLIYFQGTGAADDSGLPNDRFFAVRPEGSVSTLKIQRTERGDSAVYLCASSWGGASTDTQYFGPGTRLTVL.

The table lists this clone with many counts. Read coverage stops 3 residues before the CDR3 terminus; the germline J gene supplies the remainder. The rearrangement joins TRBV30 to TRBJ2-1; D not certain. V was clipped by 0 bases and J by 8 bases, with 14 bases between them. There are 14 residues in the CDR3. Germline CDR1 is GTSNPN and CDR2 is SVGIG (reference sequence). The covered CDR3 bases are TGTGCCTGGAGTGTACTTATTGCCGCGGATGAG. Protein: CAWSVLIAADE. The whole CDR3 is CAWSVLIAADEQFF.

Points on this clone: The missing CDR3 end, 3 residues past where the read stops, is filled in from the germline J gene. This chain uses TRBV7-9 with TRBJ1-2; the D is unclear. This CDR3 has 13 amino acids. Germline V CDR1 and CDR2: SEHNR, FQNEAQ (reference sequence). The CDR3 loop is CASSPDGEYGYTF. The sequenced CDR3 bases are TGTGCCAGCAGCCCCGACGGGGAGTACGGC.

CDR3 bases read: TGCGCCAGCAGCCTAACGGGGGGGGTAGGC. Translated: CASSLTGGVG. The complete CDR3 sequence is CASSLTGGVGYTF. V is TRBV5-1 and J is TRBJ1-2; D is possibly TRBD1 (5 bases). The read terminates 3 residues before the CDR3 end, so the remaining end is supplied by the germline J gene. Germline loops: CDR1 SGHRS, CDR2 YFSETQ. CDR3 length equals 13 residues.

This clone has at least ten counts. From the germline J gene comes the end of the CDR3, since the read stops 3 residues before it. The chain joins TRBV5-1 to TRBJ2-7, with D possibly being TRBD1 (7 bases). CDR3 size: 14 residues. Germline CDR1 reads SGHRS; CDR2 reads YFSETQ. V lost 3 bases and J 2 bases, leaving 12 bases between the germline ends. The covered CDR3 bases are TGCGCCAGCAGCTGGGCGGGACAGACCTACGAG. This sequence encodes CASSWAGQTYE. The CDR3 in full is CASSWAGQTYEQYF. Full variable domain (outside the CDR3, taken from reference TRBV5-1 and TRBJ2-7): KAGVTQTPRYLIKTRGQQVTLSCSPISGHRSVSWYQQTPGQGLQFLFEYFSETQRNKGNFPGRFSGRQFSNSRSEMNVSTLELGDSALYLCASSWAGQTYEQYFGPGTRLTVT.

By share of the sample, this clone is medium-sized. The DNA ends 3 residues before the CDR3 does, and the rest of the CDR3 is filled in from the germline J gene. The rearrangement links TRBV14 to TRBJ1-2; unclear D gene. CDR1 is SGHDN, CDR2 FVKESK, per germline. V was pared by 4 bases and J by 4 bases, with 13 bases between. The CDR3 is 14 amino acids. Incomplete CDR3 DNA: TGTGCCAGCAGCCCCCTACAGAGTACCTATGGC. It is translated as CASSPLQSTYG. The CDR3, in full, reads CASSPLQSTYGYTF.

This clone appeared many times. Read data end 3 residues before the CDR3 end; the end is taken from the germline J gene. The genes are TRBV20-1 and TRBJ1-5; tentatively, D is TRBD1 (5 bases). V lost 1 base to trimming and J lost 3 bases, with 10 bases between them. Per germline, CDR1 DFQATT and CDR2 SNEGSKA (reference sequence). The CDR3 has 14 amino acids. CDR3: CSARVGVDNQPQHF. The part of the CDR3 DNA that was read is TGCAGTGCTAGAGTAGGGGTCGACAATCAGCCC.

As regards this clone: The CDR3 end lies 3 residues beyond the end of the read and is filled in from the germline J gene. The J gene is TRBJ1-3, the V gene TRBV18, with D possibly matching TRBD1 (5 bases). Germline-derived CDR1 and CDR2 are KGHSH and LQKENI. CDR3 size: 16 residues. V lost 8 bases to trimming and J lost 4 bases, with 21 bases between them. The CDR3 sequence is CASTSLAADIGNTIYF. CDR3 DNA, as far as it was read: TGTGCCAGCACCAGTCTCGCGGCGGACATAGGAAACACC.

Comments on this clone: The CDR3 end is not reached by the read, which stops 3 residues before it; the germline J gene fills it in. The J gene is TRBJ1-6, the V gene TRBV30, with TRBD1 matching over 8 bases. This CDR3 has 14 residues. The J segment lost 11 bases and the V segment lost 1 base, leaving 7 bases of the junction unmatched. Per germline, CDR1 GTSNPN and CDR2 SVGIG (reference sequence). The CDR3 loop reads CAWSAGQGRTPLHF. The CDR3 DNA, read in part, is TGTGCCTGGAGTGCCGGACAGGGTCGGACACCC.

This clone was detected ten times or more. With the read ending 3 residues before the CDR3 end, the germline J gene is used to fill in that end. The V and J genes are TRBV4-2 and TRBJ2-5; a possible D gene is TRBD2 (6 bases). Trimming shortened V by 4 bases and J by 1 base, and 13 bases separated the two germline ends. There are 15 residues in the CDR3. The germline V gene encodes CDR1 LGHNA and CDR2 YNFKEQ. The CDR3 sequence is CASSPRVAVQETQYF. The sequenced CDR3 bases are TGTGCCAGCAGCCCCCGGGTAGCGGTCCAAGAGACC.

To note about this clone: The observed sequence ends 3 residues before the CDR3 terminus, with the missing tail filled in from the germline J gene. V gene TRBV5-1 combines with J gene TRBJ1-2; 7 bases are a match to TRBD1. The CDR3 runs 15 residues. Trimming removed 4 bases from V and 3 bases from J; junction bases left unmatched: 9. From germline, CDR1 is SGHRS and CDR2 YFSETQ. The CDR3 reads CASSTDRPTDYGYTF. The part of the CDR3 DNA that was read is TGCGCCAGCAGCACGGACAGGCCGACGGACTATGGC.

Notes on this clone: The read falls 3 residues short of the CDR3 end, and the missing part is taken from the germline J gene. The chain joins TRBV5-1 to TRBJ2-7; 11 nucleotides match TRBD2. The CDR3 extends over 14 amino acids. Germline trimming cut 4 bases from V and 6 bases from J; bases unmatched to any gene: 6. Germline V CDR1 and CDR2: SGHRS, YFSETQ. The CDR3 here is CASSMTSGTVEQYF. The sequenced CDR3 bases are TGCGCCAGCAGCATGACTAGCGGGACGGTCGAG.

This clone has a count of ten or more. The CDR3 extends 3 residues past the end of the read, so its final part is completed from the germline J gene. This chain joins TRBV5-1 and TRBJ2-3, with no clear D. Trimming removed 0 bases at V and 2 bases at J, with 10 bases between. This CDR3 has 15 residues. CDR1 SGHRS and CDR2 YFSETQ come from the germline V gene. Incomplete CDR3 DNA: TGCGCCAGCAGCTTGGCCGTTGTTCCCACAGATACG. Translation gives CASSLAVVPTDT. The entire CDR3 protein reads CASSLAVVPTDTQYF.

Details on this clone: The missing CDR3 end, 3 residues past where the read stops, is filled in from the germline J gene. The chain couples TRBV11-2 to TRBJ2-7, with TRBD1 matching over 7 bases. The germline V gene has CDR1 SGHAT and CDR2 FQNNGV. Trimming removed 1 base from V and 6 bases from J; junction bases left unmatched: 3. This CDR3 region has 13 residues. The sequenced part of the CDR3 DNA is TGTGCCAGCAGCTTAGTTCGACAGGGCGAG. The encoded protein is CASSLVRQGE. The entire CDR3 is CASSLVRQGEQYF.

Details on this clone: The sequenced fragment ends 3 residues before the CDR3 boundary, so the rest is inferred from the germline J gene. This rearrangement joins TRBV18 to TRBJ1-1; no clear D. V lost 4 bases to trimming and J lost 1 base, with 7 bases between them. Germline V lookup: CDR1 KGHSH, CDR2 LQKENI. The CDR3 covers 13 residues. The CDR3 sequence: CASSQTTNTEAFF. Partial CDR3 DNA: TGTGCCAGCTCACAAACAACGAACACTGAA.

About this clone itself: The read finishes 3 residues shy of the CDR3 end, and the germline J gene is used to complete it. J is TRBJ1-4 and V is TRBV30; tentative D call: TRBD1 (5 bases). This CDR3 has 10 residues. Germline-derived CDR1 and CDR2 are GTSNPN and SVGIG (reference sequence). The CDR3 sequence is CAWGAGKLFF. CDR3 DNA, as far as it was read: TGTGCCTGGGGTGCAGGGAAA.

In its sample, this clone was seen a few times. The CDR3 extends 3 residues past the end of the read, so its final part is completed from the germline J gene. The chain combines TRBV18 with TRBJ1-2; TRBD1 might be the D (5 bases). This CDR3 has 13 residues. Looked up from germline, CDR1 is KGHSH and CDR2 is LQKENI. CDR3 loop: CASTPTESWGYTF. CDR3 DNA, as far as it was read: TGTGCCAGCACGCCGACAGAGAGTTGGGGC. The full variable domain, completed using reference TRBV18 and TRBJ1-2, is NAGVMQNPRHLVRRRGQEARLRCSPMKGHSHVYWYRQLPEEGLKFMVYLQKENIIDESGMPKERFSAEFPKEGPSILRIQQVVRGDSAAYFCASTPTESWGYTFGSGTRLTVV.

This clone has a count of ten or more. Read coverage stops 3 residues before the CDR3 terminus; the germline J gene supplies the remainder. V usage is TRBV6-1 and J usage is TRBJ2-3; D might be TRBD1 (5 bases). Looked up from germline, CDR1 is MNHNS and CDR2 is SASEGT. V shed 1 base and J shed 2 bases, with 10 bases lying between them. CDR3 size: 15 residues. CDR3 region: CASSEGAGHTDTQYF. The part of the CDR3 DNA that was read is TGTGCCAGCAGTGAAGGGGCAGGGCACACAGATACG.

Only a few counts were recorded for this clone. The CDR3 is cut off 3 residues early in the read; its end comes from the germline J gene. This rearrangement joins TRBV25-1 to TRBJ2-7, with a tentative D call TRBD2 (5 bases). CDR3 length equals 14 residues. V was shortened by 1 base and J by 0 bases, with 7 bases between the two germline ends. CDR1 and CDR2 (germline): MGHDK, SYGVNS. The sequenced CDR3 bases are TGTGCCAGCAGTGAATCTGAGGGCTCCTACGAG. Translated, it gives CASSESEGSYE. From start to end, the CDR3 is CASSESEGSYEQYF.

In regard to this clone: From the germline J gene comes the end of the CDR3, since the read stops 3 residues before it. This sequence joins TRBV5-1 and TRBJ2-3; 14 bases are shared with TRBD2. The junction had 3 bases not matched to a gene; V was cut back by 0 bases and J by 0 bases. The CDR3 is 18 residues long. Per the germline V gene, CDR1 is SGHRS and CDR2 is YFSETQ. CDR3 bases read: TGCGCCAGCAGCTTGGGACTAGCGGGAGGGTCTAGCACAGATACG. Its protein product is CASSLGLAGGSSTDT. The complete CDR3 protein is CASSLGLAGGSSTDTQYF. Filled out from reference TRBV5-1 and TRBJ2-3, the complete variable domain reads KAGVTQTPRYLIKTRGQQVTLSCSPISGHRSVSWYQQTPGQGLQFLFEYFSETQRNKGNFPGRFSGRQFSNSRSEMNVSTLELGDSALYLCASSLGLAGGSSTDTQYFGPGTRLTVL.

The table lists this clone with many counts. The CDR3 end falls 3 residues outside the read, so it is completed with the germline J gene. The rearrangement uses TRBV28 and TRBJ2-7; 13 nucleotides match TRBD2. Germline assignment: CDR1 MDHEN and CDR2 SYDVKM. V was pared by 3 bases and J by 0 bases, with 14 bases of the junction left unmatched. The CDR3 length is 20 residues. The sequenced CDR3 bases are TGTGCCAGCAGTTTCCTCGTAAAGGGACTAGCGGGACCAAGCTCCTACGAG. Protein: CASSFLVKGLAGPSSYE. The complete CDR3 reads CASSFLVKGLAGPSSYEQYF.